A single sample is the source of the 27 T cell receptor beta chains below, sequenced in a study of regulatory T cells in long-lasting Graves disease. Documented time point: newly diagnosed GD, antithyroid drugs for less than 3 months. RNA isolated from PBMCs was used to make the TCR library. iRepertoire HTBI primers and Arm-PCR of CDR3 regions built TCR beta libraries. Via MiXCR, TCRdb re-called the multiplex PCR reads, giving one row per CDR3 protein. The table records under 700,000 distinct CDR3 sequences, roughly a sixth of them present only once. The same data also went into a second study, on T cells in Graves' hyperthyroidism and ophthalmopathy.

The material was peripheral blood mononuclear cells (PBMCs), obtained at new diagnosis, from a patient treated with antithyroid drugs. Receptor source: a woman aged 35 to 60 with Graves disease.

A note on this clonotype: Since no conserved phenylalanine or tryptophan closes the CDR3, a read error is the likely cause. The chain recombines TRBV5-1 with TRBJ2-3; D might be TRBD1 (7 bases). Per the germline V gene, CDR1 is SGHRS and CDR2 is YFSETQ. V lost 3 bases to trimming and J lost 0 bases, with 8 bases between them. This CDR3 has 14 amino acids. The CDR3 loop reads CASSSGGSTDTQYS. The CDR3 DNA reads TGCGCCAGCAGCTCAGGGGGGAGCACAGATACGCAGTATTCT.

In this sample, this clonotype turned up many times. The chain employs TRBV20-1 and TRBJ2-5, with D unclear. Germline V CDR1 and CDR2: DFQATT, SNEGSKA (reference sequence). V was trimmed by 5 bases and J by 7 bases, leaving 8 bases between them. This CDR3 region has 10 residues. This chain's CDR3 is CSAEDVTQYF. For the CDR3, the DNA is TGCAGTGCTGAGGACGTGACCCAGTACTTC.

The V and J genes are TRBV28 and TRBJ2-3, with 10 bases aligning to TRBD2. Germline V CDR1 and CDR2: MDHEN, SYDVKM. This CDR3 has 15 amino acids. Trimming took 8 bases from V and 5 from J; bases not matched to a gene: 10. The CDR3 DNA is TGTGCCAGCGGGAGCGGGGGGGCAGGGGAAGATACGCAGTATTTT. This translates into CASGSGGAGEDTQYF.

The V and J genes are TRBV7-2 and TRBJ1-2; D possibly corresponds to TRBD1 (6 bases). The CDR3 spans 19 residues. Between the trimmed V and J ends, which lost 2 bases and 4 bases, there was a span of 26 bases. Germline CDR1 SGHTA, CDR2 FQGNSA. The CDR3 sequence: CASSLIFPLAGDPAYGYTF. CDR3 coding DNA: TGTGCCAGCAGCTTAATTTTCCCCTTGGCAGGGGACCCCGCCTATGGCTACACCTTC.

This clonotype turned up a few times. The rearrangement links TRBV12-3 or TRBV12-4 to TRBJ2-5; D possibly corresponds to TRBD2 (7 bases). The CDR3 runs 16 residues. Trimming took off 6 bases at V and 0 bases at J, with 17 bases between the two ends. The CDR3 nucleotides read TGTGCCAGCAGAGGGGGAGCGGGGTCCTACCAAGAGACCCAGTACTTC. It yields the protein CASRGGAGSYQETQYF.

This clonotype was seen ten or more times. CDR3 region: CSASTGLGDTEAFF. The DNA of the CDR3 is TGCAGTGCTAGCACAGGGTTAGGTGACACTGAAGCTTTCTTT. The rearrangement uses TRBV20-1 and TRBJ1-1; the D gene is possibly TRBD1 (6 bases). This CDR3 is built from 14 residues. V was cut by 3 bases and J by 3 bases, with 14 bases left in between. Germline V gives CDR1 DFQATT, CDR2 SNEGSKA (reference sequence).

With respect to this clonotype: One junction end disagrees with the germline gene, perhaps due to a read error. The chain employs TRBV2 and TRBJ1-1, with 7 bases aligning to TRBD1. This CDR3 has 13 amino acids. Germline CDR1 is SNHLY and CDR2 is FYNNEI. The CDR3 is CASSPTGLFEAFF. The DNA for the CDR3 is TGCGCCAGCAGCCCGACAGGGCTGTTTGAGGCTTTCTTT.

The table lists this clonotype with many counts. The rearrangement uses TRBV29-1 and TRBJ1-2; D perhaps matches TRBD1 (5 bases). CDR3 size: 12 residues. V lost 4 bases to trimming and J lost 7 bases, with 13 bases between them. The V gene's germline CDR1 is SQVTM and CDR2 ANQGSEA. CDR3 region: CSVVSGRSGYTF. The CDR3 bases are TGCAGCGTTGTTTCAGGGAGGAGTGGCTACACCTTC.

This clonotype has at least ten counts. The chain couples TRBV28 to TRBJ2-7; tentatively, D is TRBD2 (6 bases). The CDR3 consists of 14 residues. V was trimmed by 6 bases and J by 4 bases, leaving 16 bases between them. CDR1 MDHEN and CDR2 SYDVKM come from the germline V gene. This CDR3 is CASSPAGLQYEQYF. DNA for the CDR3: TGTGCCAGCAGCCCGGCGGGACTCCAATACGAGCAGTACTTC.

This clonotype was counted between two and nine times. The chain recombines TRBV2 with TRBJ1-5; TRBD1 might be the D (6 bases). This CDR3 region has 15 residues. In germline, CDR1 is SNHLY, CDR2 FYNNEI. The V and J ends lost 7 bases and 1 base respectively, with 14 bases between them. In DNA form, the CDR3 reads TGTGCCAGCACGGGGGCGGGGAGCAGCAATCAGCCCCAGCATTTT. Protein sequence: CASTGAGSSNQPQHF.

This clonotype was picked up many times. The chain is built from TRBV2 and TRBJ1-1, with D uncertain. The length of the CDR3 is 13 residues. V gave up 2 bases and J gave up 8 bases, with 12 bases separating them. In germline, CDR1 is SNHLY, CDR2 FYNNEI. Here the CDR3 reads CASSELRTAEAFF. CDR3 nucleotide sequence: TGTGCCAGCAGTGAACTTAGAACAGCAGAAGCTTTCTTT.

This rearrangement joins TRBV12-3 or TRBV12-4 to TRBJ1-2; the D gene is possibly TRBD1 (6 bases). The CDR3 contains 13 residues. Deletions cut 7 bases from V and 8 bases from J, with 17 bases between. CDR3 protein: CASTKIRGSGYTF. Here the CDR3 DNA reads TGTGCCAGCACTAAAATCAGGGGATCGGGCTACACCTTC.

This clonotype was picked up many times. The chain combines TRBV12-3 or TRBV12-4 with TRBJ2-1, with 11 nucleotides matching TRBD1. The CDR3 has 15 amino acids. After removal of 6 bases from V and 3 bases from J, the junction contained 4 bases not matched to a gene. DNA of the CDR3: TGTGCCAGCAGCCAGGGACAGGGGGTCTACAATGAGCAGTTCTTC. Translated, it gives CASSQGQGVYNEQFF.

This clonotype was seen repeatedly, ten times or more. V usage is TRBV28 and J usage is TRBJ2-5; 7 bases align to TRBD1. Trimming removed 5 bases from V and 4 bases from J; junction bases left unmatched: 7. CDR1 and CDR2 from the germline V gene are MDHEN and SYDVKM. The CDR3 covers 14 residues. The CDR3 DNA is TGTGCCAGCAGTCGACAGGGAACTCGAGAGACCCAGTACTTC. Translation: CASSRQGTRETQYF.

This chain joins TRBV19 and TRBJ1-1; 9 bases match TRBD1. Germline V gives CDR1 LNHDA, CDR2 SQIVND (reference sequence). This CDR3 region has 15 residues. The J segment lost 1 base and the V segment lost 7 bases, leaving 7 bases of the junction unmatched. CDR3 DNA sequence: TGTGCCAGTAAGAAGGGACAGGGACCGAACACTGAAGCTTTCTTT. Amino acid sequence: CASKKGQGPNTEAFF.

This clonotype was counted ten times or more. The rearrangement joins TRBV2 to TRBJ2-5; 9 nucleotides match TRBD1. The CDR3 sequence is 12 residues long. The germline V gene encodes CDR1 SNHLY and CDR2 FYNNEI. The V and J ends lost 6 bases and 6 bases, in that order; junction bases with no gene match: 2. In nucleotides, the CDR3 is TGTGCCAGCAGGGGGACAGGGCAGACCCAGTACTTC. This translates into CASRGTGQTQYF.

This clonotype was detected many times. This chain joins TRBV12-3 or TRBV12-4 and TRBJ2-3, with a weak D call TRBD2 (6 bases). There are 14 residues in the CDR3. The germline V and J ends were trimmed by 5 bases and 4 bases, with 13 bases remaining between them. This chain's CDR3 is CASSIRTIPDTQYF. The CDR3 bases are TGTGCCAGCAGTATTAGGACTATCCCAGATACGCAGTATTTT.

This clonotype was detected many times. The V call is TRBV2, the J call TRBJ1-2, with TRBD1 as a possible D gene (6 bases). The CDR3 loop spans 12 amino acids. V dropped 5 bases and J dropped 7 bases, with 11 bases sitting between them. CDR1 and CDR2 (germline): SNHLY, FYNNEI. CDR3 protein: CASSYRESGYTF. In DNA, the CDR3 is TGTGCCAGCAGTTACAGGGAGTCTGGCTACACCTTC.

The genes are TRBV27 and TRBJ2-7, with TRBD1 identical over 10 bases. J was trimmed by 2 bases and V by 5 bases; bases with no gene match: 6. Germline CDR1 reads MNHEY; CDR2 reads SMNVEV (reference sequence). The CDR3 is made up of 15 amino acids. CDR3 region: CASSRSTGGTYEQYF. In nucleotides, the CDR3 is TGTGCCAGCAGTAGATCGACAGGGGGCACCTACGAGCAGTACTTC.

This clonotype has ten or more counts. DNA of the CDR3: TGTGCCAGCAGTTTCTCGTCTACAGGCGGCATACAGCCCCAGCATTTT. Translated: CASSFSSTGGIQPQHF. The genes are TRBV12-3 or TRBV12-4 and TRBJ1-5, with a tentative D call TRBD1 (5 bases). The length of the CDR3 is 16 residues. The V gene lost 3 bases and the J gene lost 7 bases, with 19 bases spanning the gap.

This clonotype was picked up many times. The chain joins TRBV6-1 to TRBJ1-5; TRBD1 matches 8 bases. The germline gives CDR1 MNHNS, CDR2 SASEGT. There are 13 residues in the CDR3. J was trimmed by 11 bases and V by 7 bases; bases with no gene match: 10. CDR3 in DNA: TGTGCCAGCACCGGACAGGGTACGTCGGCCCAGCATTTT. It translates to CASTGQGTSAQHF.

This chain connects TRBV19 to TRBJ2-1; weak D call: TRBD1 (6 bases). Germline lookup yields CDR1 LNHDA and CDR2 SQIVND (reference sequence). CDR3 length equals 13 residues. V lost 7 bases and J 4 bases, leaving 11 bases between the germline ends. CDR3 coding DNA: TGTGCCAGTAAGGGGGACACATACAATGAGCAGTTCTTC. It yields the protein CASKGDTYNEQFF.

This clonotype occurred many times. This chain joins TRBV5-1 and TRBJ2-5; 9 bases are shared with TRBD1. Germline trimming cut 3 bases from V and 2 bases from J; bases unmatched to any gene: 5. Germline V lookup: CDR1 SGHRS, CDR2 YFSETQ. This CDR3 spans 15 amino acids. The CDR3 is CASSSQGAPQETQYF. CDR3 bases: TGCGCCAGCAGCTCACAGGGGGCGCCACAAGAGACCCAGTACTTC.

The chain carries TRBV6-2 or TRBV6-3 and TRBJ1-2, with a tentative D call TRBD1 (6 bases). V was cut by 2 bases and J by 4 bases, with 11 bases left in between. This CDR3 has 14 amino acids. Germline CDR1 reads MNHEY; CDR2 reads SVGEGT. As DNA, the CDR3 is TGTGCCAGCAGTTACAAGGGGGTCAGCTATGGCTACACCTTC. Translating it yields CASSYKGVSYGYTF.

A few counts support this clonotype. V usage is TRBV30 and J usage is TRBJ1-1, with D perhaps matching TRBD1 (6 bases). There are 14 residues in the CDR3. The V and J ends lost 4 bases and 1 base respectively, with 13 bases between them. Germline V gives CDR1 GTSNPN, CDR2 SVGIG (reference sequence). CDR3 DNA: TGTGCCTGGAATGGACAGCTACAGAACACTGAAGCTTTCTTT. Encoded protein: CAWNGQLQNTEAFF.

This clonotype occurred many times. The CDR3 spells CASSSRTQGVNGYTF. CDR3 sequence (DNA): TGTGCCAGTAGTTCCCGGACACAGGGGGTCAATGGCTACACCTTC. The chain couples TRBV19 to TRBJ1-2, with 8 bases aligning to TRBD1. Germline lookup yields CDR1 LNHDA and CDR2 SQIVND (reference sequence). CDR3 length: 15 amino acids. Trimming took 5 bases from V and 6 from J; bases not matched to a gene: 11.

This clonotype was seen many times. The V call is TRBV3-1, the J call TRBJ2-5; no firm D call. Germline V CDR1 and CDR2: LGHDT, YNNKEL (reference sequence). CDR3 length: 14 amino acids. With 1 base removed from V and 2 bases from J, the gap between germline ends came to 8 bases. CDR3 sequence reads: CASSQAAQQETQYF. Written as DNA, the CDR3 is TGTGCCAGCAGCCAAGCGGCACAACAAGAGACCCAGTACTTC.